These 3 T cell receptor beta chains were all obtained from the same sample, sequenced in a study of T-cell reconstitution after alpha-beta-depleted transplantation in children (dated by TCRdb to about 2016). The library came from PCR. The instrument given in TCRdb is Illumina HiSeq 2500. TCR libraries were prepared with molecular barcoding, using unique molecular identifiers to normalize TCRbeta repertoire quantification. TCRdb reprocessing: public reads trimmed at Q25 with fastp, clones called with MiXCR, in-frame beta chains kept. Identical CDR3 protein sequences are pooled into one entry, listed with their most common genes and DNA. This sample comprises 500,000 to 600,000 distinct CDR3 sequences, around 18% of them detected only once. The ten largest clones capture 3.3% of the sample. Sequences were derived from PBMCs from the stem cell graft donor, sampled from the stem cell graft. Receptors originate from a human donor who donated a stem cell graft to a child with acute lymphoblastic leukemia.

The gene calls are TRBV12-5 and TRBJ2-1, with D unclear. V was shortened by 0 bases and J by 10 bases, with 10 bases between the two germline ends. The germline CDR1 and CDR2 sequences are LGHNT and FRNRAP. The CDR3 spans 13 residues. The CDR3 protein is CASGLVLTSEQFF. The CDR3 nucleotides are TGTGCTAGTGGTTTGGTATTAACCTCAGAGCAGTTCTTC.

This clonotype was detected a few times. The chain combines TRBV5-1 with TRBJ2-7; TRBD2 matches 8 bases. The CDR3 sequence is 17 residues long. V lost 4 bases and J lost 2; bases outside the gene matches: 14. Germline V lookup: CDR1 SGHRS, CDR2 YFSETQ. CDR3 region: CASSAGQRETETYEQYF. CDR3 sequence (DNA): TGCGCCAGCAGCGCGGGTCAGCGGGAGACCGAAACCTACGAGCAGTACTTC.

The chain links TRBV7-2 to TRBJ2-7; D remains unclear. The CDR3 is 15 amino acids. V shed 1 base and J shed 3 bases, with 13 bases lying between them. Per germline, CDR1 SGHTA and CDR2 FQGNSA. The CDR3 nucleotides are TGTGCCAGCAGCTTAGTGTTTGGGCAACTCTACGAGCAGTACTTC. Protein product: CASSLVFGQLYEQYF.